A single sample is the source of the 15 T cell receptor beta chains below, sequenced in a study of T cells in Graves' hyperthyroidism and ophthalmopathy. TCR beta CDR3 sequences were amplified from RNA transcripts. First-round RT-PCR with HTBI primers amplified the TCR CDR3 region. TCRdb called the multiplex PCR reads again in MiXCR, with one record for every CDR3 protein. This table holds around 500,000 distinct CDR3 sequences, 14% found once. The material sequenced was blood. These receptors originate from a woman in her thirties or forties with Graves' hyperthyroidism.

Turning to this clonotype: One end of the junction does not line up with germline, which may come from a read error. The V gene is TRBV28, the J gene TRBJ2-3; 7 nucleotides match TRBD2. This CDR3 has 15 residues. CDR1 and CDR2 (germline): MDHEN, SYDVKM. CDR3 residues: CGSRSASGNTDTQYF. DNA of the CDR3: TGTGGCAGCAGGAGCGCTAGCGGTAACACAGATACGCAGTATTTT.

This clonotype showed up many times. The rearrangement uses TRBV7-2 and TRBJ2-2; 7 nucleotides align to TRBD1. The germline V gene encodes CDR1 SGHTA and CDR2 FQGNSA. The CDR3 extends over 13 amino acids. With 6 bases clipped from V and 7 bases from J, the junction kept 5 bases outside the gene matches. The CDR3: CASRYRGGGELFF. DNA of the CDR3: TGTGCCAGCAGGTACAGGGGCGGCGGGGAGCTGTTTTTT.

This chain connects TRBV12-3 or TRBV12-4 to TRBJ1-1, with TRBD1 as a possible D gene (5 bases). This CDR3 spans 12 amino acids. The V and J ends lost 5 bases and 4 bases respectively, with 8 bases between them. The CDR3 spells CASSLRATEAFF. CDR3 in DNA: TGTGCCAGCAGTCTCAGGGCCACTGAAGCTTTCTTT.

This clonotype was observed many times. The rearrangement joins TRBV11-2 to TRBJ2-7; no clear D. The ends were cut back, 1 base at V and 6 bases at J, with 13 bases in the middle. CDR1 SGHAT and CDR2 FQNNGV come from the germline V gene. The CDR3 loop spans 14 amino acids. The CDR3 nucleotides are TGTGCCAGCAGCTTAGGATATTCTACCCGCGAGCAGTACTTC. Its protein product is CASSLGYSTREQYF.

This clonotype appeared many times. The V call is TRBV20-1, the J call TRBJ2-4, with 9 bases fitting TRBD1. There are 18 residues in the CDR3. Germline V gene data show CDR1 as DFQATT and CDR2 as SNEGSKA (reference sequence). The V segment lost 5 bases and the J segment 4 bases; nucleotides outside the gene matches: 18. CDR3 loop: CSAVPGQGTKNRKNIQYF. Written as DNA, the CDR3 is TGCAGTGCTGTACCGGGACAGGGAACTAAAAACCGGAAAAACATTCAGTACTTC.

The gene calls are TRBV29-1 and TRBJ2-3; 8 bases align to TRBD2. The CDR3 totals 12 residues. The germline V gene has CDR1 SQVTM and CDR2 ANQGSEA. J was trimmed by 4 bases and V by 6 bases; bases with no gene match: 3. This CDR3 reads CSVSGSADTQYF. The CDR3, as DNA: TGCAGCGTAAGCGGGAGTGCAGATACGCAGTATTTT.

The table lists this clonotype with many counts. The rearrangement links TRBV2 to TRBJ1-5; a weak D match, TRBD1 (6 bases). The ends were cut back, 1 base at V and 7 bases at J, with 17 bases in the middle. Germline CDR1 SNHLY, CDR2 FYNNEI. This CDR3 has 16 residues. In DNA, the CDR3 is TGTGCCAGCAGTGAAGGGGACATGTTTGGGGACCAGCCCCAGCATTTT. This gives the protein CASSEGDMFGDQPQHF.

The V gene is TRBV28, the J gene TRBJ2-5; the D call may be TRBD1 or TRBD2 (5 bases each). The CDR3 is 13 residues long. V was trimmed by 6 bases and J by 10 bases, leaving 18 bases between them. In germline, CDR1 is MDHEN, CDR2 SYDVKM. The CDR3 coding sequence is TGTGCCAGCAGCCTACCGGGGCCCAGGGACCAGTACTTC. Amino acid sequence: CASSLPGPRDQYF.

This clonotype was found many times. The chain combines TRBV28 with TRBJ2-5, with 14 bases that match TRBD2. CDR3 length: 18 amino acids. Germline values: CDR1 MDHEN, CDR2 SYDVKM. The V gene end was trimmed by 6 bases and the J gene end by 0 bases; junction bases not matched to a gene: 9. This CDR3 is CASRVPGLAGANQETQYF. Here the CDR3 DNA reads TGTGCCAGCAGGGTCCCGGGACTAGCGGGAGCGAACCAAGAGACCCAGTACTTC.

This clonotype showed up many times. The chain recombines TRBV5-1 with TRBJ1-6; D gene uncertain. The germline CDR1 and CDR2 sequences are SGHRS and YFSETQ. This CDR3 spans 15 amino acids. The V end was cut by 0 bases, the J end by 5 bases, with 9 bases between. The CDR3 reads CASSLELPNNSPLHF. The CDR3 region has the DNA TGCGCCAGCAGCTTGGAGCTACCGAATAATTCACCCCTCCACTTT.

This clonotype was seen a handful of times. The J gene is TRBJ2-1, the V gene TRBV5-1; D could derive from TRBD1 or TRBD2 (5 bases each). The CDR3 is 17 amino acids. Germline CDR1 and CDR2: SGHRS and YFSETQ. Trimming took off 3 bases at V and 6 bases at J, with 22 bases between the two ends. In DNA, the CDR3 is TGCGCCAGCAGCTCCCCGTTTGGGACCTCCGCCGGCAATGAGCAGTTCTTC. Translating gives CASSSPFGTSAGNEQFF.

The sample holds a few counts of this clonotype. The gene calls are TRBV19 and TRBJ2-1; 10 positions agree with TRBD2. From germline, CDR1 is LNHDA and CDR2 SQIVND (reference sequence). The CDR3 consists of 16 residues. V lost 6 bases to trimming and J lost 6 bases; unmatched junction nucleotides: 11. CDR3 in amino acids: CASSRLAGDDGNEQFF. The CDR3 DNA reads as TGTGCCAGTAGCCGCCTAGCGGGAGATGACGGCAATGAGCAGTTCTTC.

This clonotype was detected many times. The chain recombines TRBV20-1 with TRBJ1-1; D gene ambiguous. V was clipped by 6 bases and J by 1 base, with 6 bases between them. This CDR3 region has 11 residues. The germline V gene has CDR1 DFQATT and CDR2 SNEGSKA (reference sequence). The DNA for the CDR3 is TGCAGTGCAACGGGGAACACTGAAGCTTTCTTT. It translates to CSATGNTEAFF.

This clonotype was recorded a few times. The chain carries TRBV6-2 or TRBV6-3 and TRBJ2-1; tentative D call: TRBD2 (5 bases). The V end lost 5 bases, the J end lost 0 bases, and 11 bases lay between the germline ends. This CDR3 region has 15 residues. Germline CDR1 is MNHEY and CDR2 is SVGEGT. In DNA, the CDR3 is TGTGCCAGCAGTCCCCGACTAAGCTCCTACAATGAGCAGTTCTTC. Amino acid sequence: CASSPRLSSYNEQFF.

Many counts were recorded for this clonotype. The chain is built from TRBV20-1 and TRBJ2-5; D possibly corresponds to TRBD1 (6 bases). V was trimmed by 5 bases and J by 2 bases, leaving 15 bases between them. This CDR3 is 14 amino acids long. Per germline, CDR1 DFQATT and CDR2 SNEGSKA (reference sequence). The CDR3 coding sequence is TGCAGTGCTCCTACAGGGACCATTCAAGAGACCCAGTACTTC. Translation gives CSAPTGTIQETQYF.